One sample yielded the 8 T cell receptor beta chains listed below, sequenced in a study of T cell repertoires in cytomegalovirus infection. Their antigens remain unidentified. MiXCR was run by TCRdb on the reads, yielding one entry per CDR3 protein. This table has some 150,000 distinct CDR3 sequences, more than 25% appearing once. The sample in question was CD8+ T cells from cultured PBMCs, obtained from culture after CMV antigen stimulation. The receptors originated from a human donor in good health (CMV status not recorded). Some clones in this sample may be carry-over from other donors' samples.

This clonotype was recorded a few times. This sequence joins TRBV12-3 or TRBV12-4 and TRBJ1-5; 8 bases agree with TRBD1. J lost 6 bases, V lost 5 bases, and 3 bases had no gene match. CDR3 size: 13 residues. The CDR3 DNA reads as TGTGCCAGCAGTCTACAGGGGGGTCAGCCCCAGCATTTT. This sequence encodes CASSLQGGQPQHF.

Ten or more counts support this clonotype. This chain links TRBV7-2 with TRBJ2-1; D may be TRBD2 (5 bases). This CDR3 is 14 amino acids long. Germline V CDR1 and CDR2: SGHTA, FQGNSA. The ends were cut back, 5 bases at V and 7 bases at J, with 15 bases in the middle. In DNA, the CDR3 is TGTGCCAGCAGCCCCTACCTAGCCCTTAATGAGCAGTTCTTC. It is translated as CASSPYLALNEQFF.

This chain uses TRBV19 with TRBJ1-1; D may be TRBD1 (6 bases). The CDR3 has 15 residues. Germline V CDR1 and CDR2: LNHDA, SQIVND (reference sequence). V was cut by 3 bases and J by 5 bases, with 16 bases left in between. The CDR3 DNA reads as TGTGCCAGTAGTATCCCACAGGGCGCAGATACTGAAGCTTTCTTT. Translated, it gives CASSIPQGADTEAFF.

This clonotype was detected once. The chain combines TRBV6-6 with TRBJ2-2; the D gene is possibly TRBD1 (6 bases). V was pared by 7 bases and J by 3 bases, with 6 bases between. The CDR3 runs 12 residues. Germline-derived CDR1 and CDR2 are MNHNY and SVGAGI (reference sequence). Here the CDR3 reads CASNRDTGELFF. CDR3 DNA sequence: TGTGCCAGCAACAGGGACACCGGGGAGCTGTTTTTT.

The chain recombines TRBV27 with TRBJ2-3; 8 bases agree with TRBD2. The V and J ends lost 3 bases and 7 bases, in that order; junction bases with no gene match: 9. The CDR3 contains 15 residues. Germline CDR1 MNHEY, CDR2 SMNVEV (reference sequence). CDR3 in amino acids: CASSFQRGPANTQYF. The CDR3 DNA is TGTGCCAGCAGTTTTCAGCGGGGGCCCGCCAATACGCAGTATTTT.

The J gene is TRBJ2-5, the V gene TRBV10-3; the match to TRBD2 covers 10 bases. This CDR3 comprises 17 residues. With 2 bases clipped from V and 0 bases from J, the junction kept 6 bases outside the gene matches. Looked up from germline, CDR1 is ENHRY and CDR2 is SYGVKD. The CDR3 protein is CAISESSGGLYQETQYF. The CDR3 nucleotides are TGTGCCATCAGTGAGAGTAGCGGGGGGCTGTACCAAGAGACCCAGTACTTC.

The chain carries TRBV7-2 and TRBJ2-7, with 7 bases lining up with TRBD1. The V and J ends lost 5 bases and 3 bases, in that order; junction bases with no gene match: 7. Germline V CDR1 and CDR2: SGHTA, FQGNSA. There are 14 residues in the CDR3. CDR3 in amino acids: CASSLPGQYYEQYF. CDR3 bases: TGTGCCAGCAGCCTACCGGGACAGTACTACGAGCAGTACTTC.

The V gene is TRBV7-3, the J gene TRBJ2-1, with D maybe TRBD1 (6 bases). The CDR3 sequence is 13 residues long. V was shortened by 1 base and J by 9 bases, with 10 bases between the two germline ends. CDR1 is SGHTA, CDR2 FQGTGA, per germline. CDR3 coding DNA: TGTGCCAGCAGCTTAATTGGGGGCAGTGAGCAGTTCTTC. Its translation: CASSLIGGSEQFF.